One and the same sample provided the 3 T cell receptor beta chains below, sequenced in a study of PD-L1 blockade in urothelial cancer. The sample's time point: peripheral blood 6 weeks after treatment start. Repertoires were generated with immunoSEQ multiplex PCR, while TCRdb's copy carries only in-frame clones and drops some. The table shows some 110,000 clones, with 85% to 95% occurring only once. The specimen comprised PBMCs, sampled around atezolizumab (anti-PD-L1) treatment. The receptors come from a man between 60 and 75 years old with urothelial cancer.

The rearrangement joins TRBV6-1 to TRBJ1-3, with 11 nucleotides matching TRBD1. Germline CDR1 MNHNS, CDR2 SASEGT. V dropped 4 bases and J dropped 2; count of bases not matched to a gene: 4. The CDR3 contains 16 residues. CDR3 nucleotides: TGTGCCAGCAGTGGAGGACAGGGGGCAGCTGGAAACACCATATATTTT. The encoded protein is CASSGGQGAAGNTIYF.

This chain links TRBV30 with TRBJ2-2; the D gene is possibly TRBD1 (6 bases). The germline V and J ends were trimmed by 0 bases and 3 bases, with 14 bases remaining between them. The germline gives CDR1 GTSNPN, CDR2 SVGIG (reference sequence). The CDR3 spans 16 residues. The CDR3 bases are TGTGCCTGGAGTGTACAAGGGGGACAACACACCGGGGAGCTGTTTTTT. This sequence encodes CAWSVQGGQHTGELFF.

The V gene is TRBV7-2, the J gene TRBJ2-7; no clear D. V was trimmed by 0 bases and J by 5 bases, leaving 11 bases between them. This CDR3 contains 14 residues. Per the germline V gene, CDR1 is SGHTA and CDR2 is FQGNSA. The CDR3 region is CASSLALHNDEQYF. CDR3 nucleotides: TGTGCCAGCAGCTTAGCGCTCCACAACGACGAGCAGTACTTC.